These T cell receptor beta chains were read from a single sample in a study of T cells expressing NK-cell markers. Following a re-call of the 5' RACE reads, TCRdb has one entry per CDR3 protein and lacks DNA. This table lists about 540,000 distinct CDR3 sequences. The sample was blood T cells: a sorted CD56 or NKG2C T cell subset, CD4+ or CD8+ T cells, or bulk PBMC T cells (not recorded which). The receptors were sampled from a man younger than 35 in good health. Each CDR3 is given with its conserved first and last residue. Fields, in order: J gene, V gene, CDR3 length, CDR3 protein.

j_call: TRBJ2-1; v_call: TRBV5-1; cdr3_length: 15; cdr3_aa: CASSGSSGRGNEQFF
j_call: TRBJ2-2; v_call: TRBV5-6; cdr3_length: 15; cdr3_aa: CASSRQGSNTGELFF
j_call: TRBJ2-1; v_call: TRBV12-3/TRBV12-4; cdr3_length: 19; cdr3_aa: CASSLLGLLAFSSYNEQFF
j_call: TRBJ1-5; v_call: TRBV4-1; cdr3_length: 15; cdr3_aa: CASSAGQGGNQPQHF
j_call: TRBJ2-1; v_call: TRBV29-1; cdr3_length: 15; cdr3_aa: CSVGGRGPLHNEQFF
j_call: TRBJ2-3; v_call: TRBV4-2; cdr3_length: 17; cdr3_aa: CASSQDLLAGNTDTQYF
j_call: TRBJ2-6; v_call: TRBV30; cdr3_length: 15; cdr3_aa: CAWTGKGSGANVLTF
j_call: TRBJ2-5; v_call: TRBV12-3/TRBV12-4; cdr3_length: 16; cdr3_aa: CASSLVDPIGQETQYF
j_call: TRBJ1-2; v_call: TRBV4-1; cdr3_length: 13; cdr3_aa: CASSQRAGYGYTF
j_call: TRBJ2-4; v_call: TRBV5-6; cdr3_length: 16; cdr3_aa: CASSGSPRLAKNIQYF
j_call: TRBJ2-4; v_call: TRBV20-1; cdr3_length: 13; cdr3_aa: CSVRLAGEDIQYF
j_call: TRBJ1-2; v_call: TRBV18; cdr3_length: 18; cdr3_aa: CASSPVRSGQGSQYGYTF
j_call: TRBJ1-4; v_call: TRBV20-1; cdr3_length: 13; cdr3_aa: CSANRAGREKLFF
j_call: TRBJ2-2; v_call: TRBV5-1; cdr3_length: 17; cdr3_aa: CASSLIVGLSNTGELFF
j_call: TRBJ2-7; v_call: TRBV2; cdr3_length: 14; cdr3_aa: CASSGVGVTYEQYF
j_call: TRBJ2-7; v_call: TRBV11-2; cdr3_length: 13; cdr3_aa: CASQPGLVGEQYF
j_call: TRBJ2-6; v_call: TRBV6-2/TRBV6-3; cdr3_length: 15; cdr3_aa: CASSSQGGGANVLTF
j_call: TRBJ1-2; v_call: TRBV29-1; cdr3_length: 13; cdr3_aa: CSVSDRGLEGYTF
j_call: TRBJ2-1; v_call: TRBV7-6; cdr3_length: 15; cdr3_aa: CASSLGSLGYNEQFF
j_call: TRBJ1-4; v_call: TRBV12-3/TRBV12-4; cdr3_length: 15; cdr3_aa: CASSLAVRAGEKLFF
j_call: TRBJ2-7; v_call: TRBV7-9; cdr3_length: 14; cdr3_aa: CASSWRDNPYEQYF
j_call: TRBJ1-2; v_call: TRBV12-3/TRBV12-4; cdr3_length: 11; cdr3_aa: CATHRLGSYTF
j_call: TRBJ2-1; v_call: TRBV20-1; cdr3_length: 15; cdr3_aa: CSASLVAGVYNEQFF
j_call: TRBJ2-7; v_call: TRBV12-3/TRBV12-4; cdr3_length: 13; cdr3_aa: CASRADEIYEQYF
j_call: TRBJ2-3; v_call: TRBV3-1; cdr3_length: 18; cdr3_aa: CASSQVATRQVLTDTQYF
j_call: TRBJ2-3; v_call: TRBV9; cdr3_length: 16; cdr3_aa: CASSVSPSADTDTQYF
j_call: TRBJ2-3; v_call: TRBV29-1; cdr3_length: 15; cdr3_aa: CSVEPAEESTDTQYF
j_call: TRBJ2-7; v_call: TRBV7-2; cdr3_length: 13; cdr3_aa: CASTPSGVYEQYF
j_call: TRBJ1-4; v_call: TRBV6-6; cdr3_length: 13; cdr3_aa: CASRSGPLEKLFF
j_call: TRBJ2-2; v_call: TRBV5-1; cdr3_length: 14; cdr3_aa: CASSFTENTGELFF
j_call: TRBJ2-2; v_call: TRBV10-3; cdr3_length: 13; cdr3_aa: CAISGASAGELFF
j_call: TRBJ2-3; v_call: TRBV3-1; cdr3_length: 14; cdr3_aa: CASSPSISQDTQYF
j_call: TRBJ1-1; v_call: TRBV29-1; cdr3_length: 13; cdr3_aa: CSWGGQGGTEAFF
j_call: TRBJ2-1; v_call: TRBV13; cdr3_length: 16; cdr3_aa: CASSEGLADDYNEQFF
j_call: TRBJ2-1; v_call: TRBV5-1; cdr3_length: 13; cdr3_aa: CASTPASYNEQFF
j_call: TRBJ2-6; v_call: TRBV10-3; cdr3_length: 16; cdr3_aa: CAISESIWPGANVLTF
j_call: TRBJ2-5; v_call: TRBV20-1; cdr3_length: 13; cdr3_aa: CSASQRRQETQYF
j_call: TRBJ2-7; v_call: TRBV12-3/TRBV12-4; cdr3_length: 15; cdr3_aa: CASSSPGGDPYEQYF
j_call: TRBJ2-2; v_call: TRBV6-2/TRBV6-3; cdr3_length: 16; cdr3_aa: CASSYVRGLNTGELFF